This paragraph reports one T cell receptor (beta chain). The antigen is not known. This entry belongs to a study of OX40 agonist ivuxolimab in advanced cancers. Study overall: Every patient in dose escalation had hepatocellular carcinoma, melanoma, renal cell or head and neck cancer.

CDR3 size: 15 residues. The junction had 9 bases not matched to a gene; V was cut back by 6 bases and J by 6 bases. CDR1 is MNHNS, CDR2 SASEGT, per germline. The assay was immunoSEQ multiplex PCR, and TCRdb's table has in-frame clones only and misses some. The sample holds around 62,000 clones, roughly 87% seen once. Regarding the study as a whole: In the 0.1 to 3.0 mg/kg range, CD4+ and CD8+ blood T cells had expanded clonally by week 6. Among some nonresponders, normalized T-cell clonal expansion was also low.

This rearrangement joins TRBV6-1 to TRBJ1-4; 8 nucleotides line up with TRBD1. Source: CD4+ or CD8+ T cells sorted from blood, taken in a trial of the OX40 agonist ivuxolimab. The origin of this receptor is an adult with an advanced solid tumor such as melanoma, head and neck, liver or kidney cancer. In nucleotides, the CDR3 is TGTGCCAGCAGAATCGGACAGGGCGGATATGAAAAACTGTTTTTT. Translating it yields CASRIGQGGYEKLFF.